This T cell receptor beta chain was found in a study of T cells in Graves' hyperthyroidism and ophthalmopathy. Study-level information: Peripheral blood collection took place at initial diagnosis, before any treatment. The study, taken as a whole, reports: Most clonotypes expanded in the thyroid (above 0.001) were also present in blood. A median around 6.4 months before onset, the model predicted ophthalmopathy.

Of note for this clonotype: The target antigen is unknown.

When ophthalmopathy did not progress within 18 months, Graves' hyperthyroidism was considered stable. Looked up from germline, CDR1 is SQVTM and CDR2 is ANQGSEA. V lost 7 bases, J lost 0 bases, and 3 bases stayed unmatched. The CDR3 runs to 13 residues. There were TCR beta CDR3 regions amplified from RNA transcripts. Initially, a first-round RT-PCR of the TCR CDR3 employed the HTBI primer set. MiXCR, applied by TCRdb to the multiplex PCR reads, yields one record per CDR3 protein. Of some 500,000 distinct CDR3 sequences in the sample, over 13% were seen once. The chain employs TRBV29-1 and TRBJ1-2; 9 bases map to TRBD1. The source material was blood. The source is a woman younger than 30 with Graves' hyperthyroidism. CDR3 in amino acids: CSGRTGANYGYTF. CDR3 coding DNA: TGCAGCGGTCGGACAGGGGCTAACTATGGCTACACCTTC.